Below, one TCR beta chain is given with its context. Its antigen specificity is not known. No per-base quality is available; no much larger clone lies one base away. This sample is part of a study of OX40 agonist ivuxolimab in advanced cancers. Context from the whole study: Ivuxolimab was an agonistic, fully human IgG2 monoclonal antibody directed against OX40 (CD134), a costimulatory receptor. Intravenous ivuxolimab was administered to patients every 2 weeks at six dose levels: 0.01, 0.1, 0.3, 1.5, 3 and 10 mg/kg. Of the 50 to 55 dose-escalation patients, hepatocellular carcinoma was present in around 19, melanoma in approximately 15, renal cell carcinoma in 9 and head and neck cancer in 9. A male proportion of roughly 80% and a mean age of 60 years, ranging from roughly 23 to 79, were recorded for the dose-escalation cohort. Prior anti-PD-1, anti-PD-L1 or anti-CTLA-4 therapy was permitted, and checkpoint inhibitors had been received by roughly 42% of dose-escalation patients. Partial responses occurred in three dose-escalation patients, of whom one had hepatocellular carcinoma and two had cutaneous melanoma. Peripheral TCRbeta sequencing was intended to test whether TCR sequence diversity was altered and clonal T-cell expansion was caused by ivuxolimab. The paper reports the monotherapy dose-escalation portion (N = 52 patients) of the phase I ivuxolimab trial. Here is what the overall study found, with its caveats: Clonal expansion of both CD4+ and CD8+ blood T cells was observed from baseline to week 6 at doses 0.1 to 3.0 mg/kg. Which antigens the clonally expanded peripheral T cells were specific for was not determined. After ivuxolimab, more expanded clones were found on average in CD8+ T cells than in CD4+ T cells. In the 0.1-3.0 mg/kg groups, partial responders had among the lowest normalized peripheral clonal expansion, particularly in CD8+ T cells. Low levels of normalized T-cell clonal expansion were also seen in some patients who did not respond.

The trial excluded patients who had a history of autoimmune disease or who were on systemic immunosuppression. In every dose cohort, peripheral blood was drawn for TCR sequencing at baseline, cycle 4 day 1, and cycle 7 day 1. Samples came from an open-label, multicenter, first-in-human phase I dose-escalation trial of ivuxolimab. Adults with locally advanced or metastatic head and neck squamous cell, hepatocellular, melanoma or renal cell carcinoma were enrolled in the trial. CD4+ and CD8+ T cells were sorted separately from peripheral blood before TCR sequencing. The CDR3 contains 14 residues, cysteine and phenylalanine counted. CDR3 DNA is the only sequence kept; it has 42 bases, read in frame from the first base. From a lookup of the germline V gene (reference sequence), CDR1 and CDR2 are MNHEY and SMNVEV. The junction carries 13 bases between V and J, which are trimmed by 4 bases and 7 bases respectively.

Genomic DNA was isolated from the sorted cells so that the TCRbeta CDR3 region could be sequenced. The immunoSEQ Assay was used for sequencing of TCRbeta CDR3 regions. Imported from immuneACCESS, the table was reduced by TCRdb to in-frame sequences with V and J called. These copies leave out some clones; in studies compared against another copy, an unresolved V gene accounts for under half, and the cause of the remainder is not known. This sample comprises 60,000 to 85,000 clones, approximately 87% of them detected only once. The top ten constitute more than 3.5% of the sample. The sequence is built from TRBV27 and TRBJ1-4, with TRBD1 perhaps the D gene, on 5 matching bases. This TCR was sampled from an adult with an advanced solid tumor such as melanoma, head and neck, liver or kidney cancer. The specimen comprised CD4+ or CD8+ T cells sorted from blood, sampled in a trial of the OX40 agonist ivuxolimab. At the DNA level, the sequence is TGTGCCAGCAGTTCAGGGCAGTCTCGTGAAAAACTGTTTTTT. Its product reads: CASSSGQSREKLFF.